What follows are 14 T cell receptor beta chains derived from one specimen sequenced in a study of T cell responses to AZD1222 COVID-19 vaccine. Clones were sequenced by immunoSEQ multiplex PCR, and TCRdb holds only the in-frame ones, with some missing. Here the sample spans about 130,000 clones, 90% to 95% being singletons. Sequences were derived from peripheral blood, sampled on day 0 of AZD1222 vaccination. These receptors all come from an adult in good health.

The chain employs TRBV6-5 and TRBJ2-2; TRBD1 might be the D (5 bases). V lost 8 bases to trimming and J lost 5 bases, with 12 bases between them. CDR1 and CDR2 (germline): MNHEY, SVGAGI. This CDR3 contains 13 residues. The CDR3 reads CASSDQGTGELFF. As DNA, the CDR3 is TGTGCCAGCTCAGACCAGGGAACCGGGGAGCTGTTTTTT.

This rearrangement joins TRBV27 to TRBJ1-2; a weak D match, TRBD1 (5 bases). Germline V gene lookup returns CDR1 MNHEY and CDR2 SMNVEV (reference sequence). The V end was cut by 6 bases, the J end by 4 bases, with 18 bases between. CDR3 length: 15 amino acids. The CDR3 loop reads CASSTPGLGSYGYTF. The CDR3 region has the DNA TGTGCCAGCAGCACCCCGGGACTGGGCTCCTATGGCTACACCTTC.

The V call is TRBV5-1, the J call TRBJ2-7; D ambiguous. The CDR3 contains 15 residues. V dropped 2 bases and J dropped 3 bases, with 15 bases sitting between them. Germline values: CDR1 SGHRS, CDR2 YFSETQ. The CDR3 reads CASSLTLLGYYEQYF. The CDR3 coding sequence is TGCGCCAGCAGCTTAACATTGTTAGGTTACTACGAGCAGTACTTC.

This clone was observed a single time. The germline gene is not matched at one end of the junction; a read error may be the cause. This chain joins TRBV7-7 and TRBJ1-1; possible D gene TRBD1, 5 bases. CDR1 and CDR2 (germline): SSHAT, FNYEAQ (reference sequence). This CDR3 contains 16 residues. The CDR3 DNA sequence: TGTGCTAGCAGCTTAGCGGCAGGGACCATGAACACTGAAGCTTTCTTT. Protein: CASSLAAGTMNTEAFF.

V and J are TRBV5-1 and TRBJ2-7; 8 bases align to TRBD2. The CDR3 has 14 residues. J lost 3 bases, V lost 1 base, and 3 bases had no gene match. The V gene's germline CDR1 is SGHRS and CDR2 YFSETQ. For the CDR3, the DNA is TGCGCCAGCAGCTTGAGCGGGAGTAACTACGAGCAGTACTTC. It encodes CASSLSGSNYEQYF.

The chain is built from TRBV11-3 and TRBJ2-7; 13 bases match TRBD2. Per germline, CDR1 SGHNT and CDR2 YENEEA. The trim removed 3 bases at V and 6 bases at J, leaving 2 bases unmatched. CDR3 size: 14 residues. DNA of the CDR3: TGTGCCAGCAGCTTGACTAGCGGGGGGAGCGAGCAGTACTTC. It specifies CASSLTSGGSEQYF.

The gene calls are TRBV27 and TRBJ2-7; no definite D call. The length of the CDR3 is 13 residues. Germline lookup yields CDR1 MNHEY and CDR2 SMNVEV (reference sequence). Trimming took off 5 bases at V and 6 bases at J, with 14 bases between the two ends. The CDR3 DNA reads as TGTGCCAGCAGTCTTAACTATGAAGGCGAGCAGTACTTC. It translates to CASSLNYEGEQYF.

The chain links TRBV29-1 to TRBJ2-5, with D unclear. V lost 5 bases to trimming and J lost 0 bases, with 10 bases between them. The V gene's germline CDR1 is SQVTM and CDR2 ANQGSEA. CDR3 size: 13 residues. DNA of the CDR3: TGCAGCGTTCGGCAGCCGTACCAAGAGACCCAGTACTTC. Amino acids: CSVRQPYQETQYF.

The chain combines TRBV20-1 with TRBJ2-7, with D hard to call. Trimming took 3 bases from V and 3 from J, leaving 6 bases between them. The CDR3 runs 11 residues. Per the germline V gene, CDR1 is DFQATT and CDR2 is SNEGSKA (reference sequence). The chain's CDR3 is CSARRNYEQYF. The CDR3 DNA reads TGCAGTGCTAGGAGGAACTACGAGCAGTACTTC.

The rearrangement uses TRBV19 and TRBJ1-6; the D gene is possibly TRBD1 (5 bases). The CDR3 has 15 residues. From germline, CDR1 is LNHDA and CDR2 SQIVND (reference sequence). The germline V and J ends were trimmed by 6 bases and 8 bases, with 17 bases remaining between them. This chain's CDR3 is CASSDVGVGDSPLHF. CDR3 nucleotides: TGTGCCAGTAGCGACGTGGGGGTGGGGGATTCACCCCTCCACTTT.

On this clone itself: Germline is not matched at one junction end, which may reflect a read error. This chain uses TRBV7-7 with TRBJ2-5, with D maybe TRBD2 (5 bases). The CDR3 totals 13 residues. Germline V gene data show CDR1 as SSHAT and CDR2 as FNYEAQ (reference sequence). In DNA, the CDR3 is TGTGCTAGCAGCTTATTTCGGGGAGAGACCCAGTACTTC. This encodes CASSLFRGETQYF.

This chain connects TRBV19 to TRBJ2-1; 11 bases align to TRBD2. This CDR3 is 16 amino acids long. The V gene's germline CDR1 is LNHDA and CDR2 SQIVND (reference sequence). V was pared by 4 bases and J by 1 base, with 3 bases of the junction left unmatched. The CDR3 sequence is CASSKTSGGSYNEQFF. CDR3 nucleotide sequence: TGTGCCAGTAGTAAAACTAGCGGGGGTTCCTACAATGAGCAGTTCTTC. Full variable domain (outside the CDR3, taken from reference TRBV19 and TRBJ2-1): DGGITQSPKYLFRKEGQNVTLSCEQNLNHDAMYWYRQDPGQGLRLIYYSQIVNDFQKGDIAEGYSVSREKKESFPLTVTSAQKNPTAFYLCASSKTSGGSYNEQFFGPGTRLTVL.

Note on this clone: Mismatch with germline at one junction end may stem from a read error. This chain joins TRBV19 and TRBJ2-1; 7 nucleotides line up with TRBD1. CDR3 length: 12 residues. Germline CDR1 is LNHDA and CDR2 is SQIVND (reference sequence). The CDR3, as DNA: TGTGCCAGTAGATCTTTTTTACAGGGGTGTATCTTC. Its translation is CASRSFLQGCIF.

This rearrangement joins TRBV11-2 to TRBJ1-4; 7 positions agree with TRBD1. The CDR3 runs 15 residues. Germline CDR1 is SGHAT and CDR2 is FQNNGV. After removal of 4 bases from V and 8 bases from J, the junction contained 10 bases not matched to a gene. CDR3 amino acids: CASSSGHRGSEKLFF. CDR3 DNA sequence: TGTGCCAGCAGCTCGGGACACAGGGGTAGCGAAAAACTGTTTTTT.